These 29 T cell receptor beta chains share one sample of origin, sequenced in a study of blood T cell repertoires in COVID-19. Produced via immunoSEQ multiplex PCR; TCRdb's table is partial and in-frame only. The table has roughly 25,000 clones, about 92% seen once. Sample: peripheral blood. The receptors shown here come from a human donor in a cohort sampled during active COVID-19.

This sequence joins TRBV6-5 and TRBJ2-5; tentative D call: TRBD1 (5 bases). This CDR3 is built from 13 residues. V dropped 6 bases and J dropped 1 base, with 9 bases sitting between them. Germline values: CDR1 MNHEY, CDR2 SVGAGI. The CDR3, as DNA: TGTGCCAGCAGACGACAGATCCAAGAGACCCAGTACTTC. Amino acid sequence: CASRRQIQETQYF.

This clone came up once. The chain is built from TRBV6-6 and TRBJ1-2; 9 bases line up with TRBD1. Per the germline V gene, CDR1 is MNHNY and CDR2 is SVGAGI (reference sequence). This CDR3 spans 15 amino acids. V dropped 2 bases and J dropped 2; count of bases not matched to a gene: 3. In nucleotides, the CDR3 is TGTGCCAGCAGTTACGGAGGGACAGGGAACTATGGCTACACCTTC. Its translation is CASSYGGTGNYGYTF.

The J gene is TRBJ2-5, the V gene TRBV5-1, with TRBD2 matching 8 bases. Germline CDR1 SGHRS, CDR2 YFSETQ. The CDR3 is made up of 15 amino acids. After removal of 0 bases from V and 5 bases from J, the junction contained 6 bases not matched to a gene. The CDR3 is CASSLAGGVLETQYF. The CDR3 DNA is TGCGCCAGCAGCTTGGCCGGGGGGGTCTTGGAGACCCAGTACTTC.

This clone occurred a few times. V is TRBV6-2 or TRBV6-3 and J is TRBJ2-5, with unresolved D. This CDR3 comprises 14 residues. V was cut by 5 bases and J by 4 bases, with 14 bases left in between. The germline V gene encodes CDR1 MNHEY and CDR2 SVGEGT. CDR3 region: CASSIPRPPETQYF. In DNA, the CDR3 is TGTGCCAGCAGTATCCCGCGGCCCCCAGAGACCCAGTACTTC.

J is TRBJ2-5 and V is TRBV5-1; possibly TRBD2 for D (6 bases). V lost 2 bases and J lost 0, with 17 bases in between. Germline V gene sequence: CDR1 SGHRS, CDR2 YFSETQ. The CDR3 extends over 17 amino acids. As DNA, the CDR3 is TGCGCCAGCAGCTTAGGAGGGAGAGCGGGTAACCAAGAGACCCAGTACTTC. As protein: CASSLGGRAGNQETQYF.

The V gene is TRBV3-1 (or the pseudogene TRBV3-2), the J gene TRBJ2-7; no clear D gene. The CDR3 length is 14 residues. Germline CDR1 and CDR2: LGHDT and YNNKEL (reference sequence). Deletions cut 6 bases from V and 1 base from J, with 13 bases between. Here the CDR3 reads CASSTMRISYEQYF. The CDR3 nucleotides read TGTGCCAGCAGTACAATGAGGATTTCCTACGAGCAGTACTTC.

In regard to this clone: The same CDR3 can be traced to other DNA sequences in this sample. This chain joins TRBV3-1 (or the pseudogene TRBV3-2) and TRBJ1-1; a possible D gene is TRBD1 (5 bases). Germline V CDR1 and CDR2: LGHDT, YNNKEL (reference sequence). V gave up 1 base and J gave up 4 bases, with 10 bases separating them. The CDR3 runs 14 residues. The CDR3, as DNA: TGTGCCAGCAGCCAAGCTTCGGGGGGCACTGAAGCTTTCTTT. Translated, it gives CASSQASGGTEAFF.

V gene TRBV12-5 combines with J gene TRBJ1-3; D gene uncertain. Germline CDR1 reads LGHNT; CDR2 reads FRNRAP. The CDR3 covers 17 residues. Trimming removed 8 bases from V and 0 bases from J, with 20 bases in between. As DNA, the CDR3 is TGTGCTAGTAGTGGTTTTAGGATGGAGCACTCTGGAAACACCATATATTTT. Residues: CASSGFRMEHSGNTIYF.

V is TRBV7-6 and J is TRBJ2-4; 9 bases fit TRBD1. Germline V gives CDR1 SGHVS, CDR2 FNYEAQ. V was pared by 5 bases and J by 4 bases, with 6 bases of the junction left unmatched. The CDR3 has 15 amino acids. This CDR3 reads CASSPTGQGKNIQYF. The CDR3 DNA follows: TGTGCCAGCAGCCCTACCGGACAGGGGAAAAACATTCAGTACTTC.

This chain joins TRBV19 and TRBJ2-5; TRBD2 matches at 10 bases. The trim removed 5 bases at V and 4 bases at J, leaving 7 bases unmatched. In germline, CDR1 is LNHDA, CDR2 SQIVND (reference sequence). There are 15 residues in the CDR3. The CDR3 DNA reads as TGTGCCAGTAGTCAGCTAGCGGGGGTTGGAGAGACCCAGTACTTC. It encodes CASSQLAGVGETQYF.

The genes are TRBV5-1 and TRBJ2-2, with D possibly being TRBD1 (6 bases). V was pared by 4 bases and J by 4 bases, with 14 bases between. The CDR3 is 15 residues long. From germline, CDR1 is SGHRS and CDR2 YFSETQ. Written as DNA, the CDR3 is TGCGCCAGCAGCGGGGGACAATTCGGCACCGGGGAGCTGTTTTTT. This codes for CASSGGQFGTGELFF.

V and J are TRBV5-4 and TRBJ2-3, with 15 positions matching TRBD2. The ends lost 5 bases at V and 5 bases at J; junction bases unmatched: 3. The length of the CDR3 is 15 residues. Germline CDR1 SGHNT, CDR2 YYREEE (reference sequence). This chain's CDR3 is CASRGLAGGLDTQYF. In nucleotides, the CDR3 is TGTGCCAGCAGGGGACTAGCGGGGGGTTTAGATACGCAGTATTTT. Supplemented by reference TRBV5-4 and TRBJ2-3, the full variable domain reads ETGVTQSPTHLIKTRGQQVTLRCSSQSGHNTVSWYQQALGQGPQFIFQYYREEENGRGNFPPRFSGLQFPNYSSELNVNALELDDSALYLCASRGLAGGLDTQYFGPGTRLTVL.

This chain joins TRBV29-1 and TRBJ1-4; a possible D gene is TRBD1 (6 bases). V was trimmed by 4 bases and J by 4 bases, leaving 10 bases between them. This CDR3 is 13 amino acids long. CDR1 is SQVTM and CDR2 is ANQGSEA in the germline V gene. Here the CDR3 DNA reads TGCAGCGTTGTGGACAGTATTAATGAAAAACTGTTTTTT. It encodes CSVVDSINEKLFF.

V usage is TRBV28 and J usage is TRBJ1-4; D call uncertain. Per germline, CDR1 MDHEN and CDR2 SYDVKM. The CDR3 is 14 amino acids. V lost 6 bases and J lost 8, with 16 bases in between. The CDR3 bases are TGTGCCAGCAGCCCAGGAGGGCGGTGGGAAAAACTGTTTTTT. Protein sequence: CASSPGGRWEKLFF.

The chain couples TRBV3-1 (or the pseudogene TRBV3-2) to TRBJ1-2; 7 nucleotides match TRBD1. The ends lost 4 bases at V and 3 bases at J; junction bases unmatched: 5. This CDR3 is 14 amino acids long. CDR1 is LGHDT, CDR2 YNNKEL, per germline (reference sequence). Written as DNA, the CDR3 is TGTGCCAGCAGCCTTCTGACAGGGCACTATGGCTACACCTTC. As protein: CASSLLTGHYGYTF.

The J gene is TRBJ2-1, the V gene TRBV10-3; 15 nucleotides line up with TRBD2. Trimming removed 2 bases from V and 7 bases from J; junction bases left unmatched: 3. This CDR3 has 16 amino acids. The germline gives CDR1 ENHRY, CDR2 SYGVKD. CDR3 in amino acids: CAISERTSGGANEQFF. CDR3 bases: TGTGCCATCAGTGAGCGGACTAGCGGGGGGGCGAATGAGCAGTTCTTC.

J is TRBJ2-3 and V is TRBV5-1; D gene uncertain. There are 15 residues in the CDR3. V was trimmed by 2 bases and J by 0 bases, leaving 10 bases between them. From germline, CDR1 is SGHRS and CDR2 YFSETQ. The CDR3, as DNA: TGCGCCAGCAGCTTACGACTCGAGAGCACAGATACGCAGTATTTT. Translated, it gives CASSLRLESTDTQYF.

This sequence joins TRBV5-6 and TRBJ1-3, with a tentative D call TRBD1 (5 bases). The CDR3 totals 17 residues. Trimming took 4 bases from V and 8 from J, leaving 25 bases between them. Looked up from germline, CDR1 is SGHDT and CDR2 is YYEEEE. The CDR3 region is CASSPSGFRRAGDTIYF. In DNA, the CDR3 is TGTGCCAGCAGCCCTTCGGGATTTCGGCGGGCGGGGGACACCATATATTTT.

The chain uses TRBV10-2 and TRBJ2-2; 8 bases agree with TRBD1. This CDR3 has 13 residues. Germline V gene data show CDR1 as WSHSY and CDR2 as SAAADI. The V gene end was trimmed by 8 bases and the J gene end by 5 bases; junction bases not matched to a gene: 4. The CDR3 here is CASVRGRTGELFF. CDR3 sequence (DNA): TGCGCCAGCGTCAGGGGGCGGACCGGGGAGCTGTTTTTT.

CDR3 loop: CASSAEDRDFNQPQHF. The CDR3 DNA reads as TGTGCCAGCAGTGCTGAGGACAGGGATTTCAATCAGCCCCAGCATTTT. The V call is TRBV6-4, the J call TRBJ1-5, with 8 bases aligning to TRBD1. Germline trimming cut 4 bases from V and 3 bases from J; bases unmatched to any gene: 8. Germline V lookup: CDR1 MRHNA, CDR2 SNTAGT. The CDR3 runs to 16 residues.

V is TRBV6-5 and J is TRBJ2-1; D remains ambiguous. V lost 0 bases to trimming and J lost 0 bases, with 9 bases between them. This CDR3 spans 16 amino acids. Germline-derived CDR1 and CDR2 are MNHEY and SVGAGI. CDR3 sequence reads: CASSYSATSSYNEQFF. DNA for the CDR3: TGTGCCAGCAGTTACTCAGCCACCTCCTCCTACAATGAGCAGTTCTTC.

J is TRBJ1-2 and V is TRBV6-5; tentative D call: TRBD1 (6 bases). V was cut by 8 bases and J by 5 bases, with 18 bases left in between. Germline CDR1 reads MNHEY; CDR2 reads SVGAGI. The CDR3 extends over 14 amino acids. CDR3 loop: CASSPAGVAYGYTF. CDR3 DNA sequence: TGTGCCAGCTCCCCGGCAGGGGTTGCATATGGCTACACCTTC.

The chain is built from TRBV6-1 and TRBJ2-7, with TRBD2 identical over 8 bases. The CDR3 runs to 14 residues. V trimming: 4 bases; J trimming: 2 bases; junction bases outside the gene matches: 4. Germline V gene sequence: CDR1 MNHNS, CDR2 SASEGT. CDR3 residues: CASSGAGATYEQYV. The CDR3 DNA reads TGTGCCAGCAGTGGAGCGGGGGCCACCTACGAGCAGTACGTC.

The chain uses TRBV20-1 and TRBJ1-2; D is unclear. V gave up 3 bases and J gave up 4 bases, with 9 bases separating them. Germline CDR1 DFQATT, CDR2 SNEGSKA (reference sequence). CDR3 size: 12 residues. This chain's CDR3 is CSASTALYGYTF. The DNA for the CDR3 is TGCAGTGCTAGTACAGCCCTCTATGGCTACACCTTC.

The chain's CDR3 is CATSRAGSTRETQYF. CDR3 DNA sequence: TGTGCCACCAGCCGAGCGGGATCTACGAGGGAGACCCAGTACTTC. The chain links TRBV24-1 to TRBJ2-5, with 7 bases matching TRBD2. Germline loops: CDR1 KGHDR, CDR2 SFDVKD. Trimming took 7 bases from V and 5 from J; bases not matched to a gene: 12. The CDR3 totals 15 residues.

The rearrangement links TRBV7-9 to TRBJ2-1, with 7 bases matching TRBD2. V gave up 1 base and J gave up 7 bases; unmatched junction bases: 4. Germline V gene lookup returns CDR1 SEHNR and CDR2 FQNEAQ (reference sequence). The CDR3 is 14 residues long. The CDR3 reads CASSLDLAVNEQFF. DNA for the CDR3: TGTGCCAGCAGCTTAGATCTAGCGGTAAATGAGCAGTTCTTC.

The V gene is TRBV27, the J gene TRBJ2-5, with TRBD2 as a possible D gene (5 bases). The CDR3 is 14 residues long. Trimming took 4 bases from V and 5 from J, leaving 14 bases between them. CDR1 is MNHEY, CDR2 SMNVEV, per germline (reference sequence). The DNA for the CDR3 is TGTGCCAGCAGTTCAAACCCCGGAGGCGAGACCCAGTACTTC. Its protein product is CASSSNPGGETQYF.

CDR3 sequence reads: CARGTEPNEKLFF. The CDR3 DNA follows: TGTGCCAGGGGGACAGAGCCTAATGAAAAACTGTTTTTT. The chain is built from TRBV2 and TRBJ1-4, with 7 nucleotides matching TRBD1. Looked up from germline, CDR1 is SNHLY and CDR2 is FYNNEI. The V gene end was trimmed by 9 bases and the J gene end by 3 bases; junction bases not matched to a gene: 4. The CDR3 extends over 13 amino acids.

The chain carries TRBV5-3 and TRBJ1-3; 8 positions match TRBD1. TRBV5-3 is known as an ORF, though its function is uncertain. This CDR3 contains 16 residues. After removal of 0 bases from V and 8 bases from J, the junction contained 10 bases not matched to a gene. CDR3 DNA sequence: TGTGCCAGAAGCTTGGAGGGAGAGACAGGGGAGGACACCATATATTTT. It encodes CARSLEGETGEDTIYF.